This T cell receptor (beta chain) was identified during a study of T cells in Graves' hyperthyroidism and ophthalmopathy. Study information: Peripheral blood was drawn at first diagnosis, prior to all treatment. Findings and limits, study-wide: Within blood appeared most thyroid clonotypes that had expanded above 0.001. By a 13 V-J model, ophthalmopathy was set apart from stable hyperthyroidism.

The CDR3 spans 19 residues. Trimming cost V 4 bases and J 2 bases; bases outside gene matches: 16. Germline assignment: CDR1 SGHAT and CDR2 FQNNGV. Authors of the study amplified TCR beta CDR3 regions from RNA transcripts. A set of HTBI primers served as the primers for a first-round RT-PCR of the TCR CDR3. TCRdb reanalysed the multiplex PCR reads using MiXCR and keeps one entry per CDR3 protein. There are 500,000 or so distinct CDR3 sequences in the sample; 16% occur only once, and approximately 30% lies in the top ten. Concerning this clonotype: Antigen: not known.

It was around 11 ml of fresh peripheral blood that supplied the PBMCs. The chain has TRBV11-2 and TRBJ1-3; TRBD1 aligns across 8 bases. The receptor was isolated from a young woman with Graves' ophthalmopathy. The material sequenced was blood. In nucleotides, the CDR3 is TGTGCCAGCAGCTACTCCCCGGGACAGGACCTCGGACCTGGAAACACCATATATTTT. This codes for CASSYSPGQDLGPGNTIYF.